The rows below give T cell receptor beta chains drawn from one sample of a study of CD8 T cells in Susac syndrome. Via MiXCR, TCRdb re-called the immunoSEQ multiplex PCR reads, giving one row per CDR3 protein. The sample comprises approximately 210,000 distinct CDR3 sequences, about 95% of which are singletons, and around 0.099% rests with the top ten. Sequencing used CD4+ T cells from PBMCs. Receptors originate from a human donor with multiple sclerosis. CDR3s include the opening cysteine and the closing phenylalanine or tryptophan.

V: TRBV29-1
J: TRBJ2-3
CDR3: CSHVNGDTQYF

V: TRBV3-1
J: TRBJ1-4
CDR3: CASSQHDRGVEEKLFF

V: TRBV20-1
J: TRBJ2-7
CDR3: CSASLAGASSYEQYF

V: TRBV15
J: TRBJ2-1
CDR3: CATSTRETRFWGSYNEQFF

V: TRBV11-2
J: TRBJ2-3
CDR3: CASSARLAGGITDTQYF

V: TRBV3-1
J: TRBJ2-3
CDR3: CASRLQGADTQYF

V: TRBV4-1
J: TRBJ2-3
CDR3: CASSQLSGGASTQYF

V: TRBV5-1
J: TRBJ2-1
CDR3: CASSLSGTPREQFF

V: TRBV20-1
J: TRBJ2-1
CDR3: CSARAGFKGNEQFF

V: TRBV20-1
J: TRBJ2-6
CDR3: CSATGPWGANVLTF

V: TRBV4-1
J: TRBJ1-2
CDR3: CASSQEGAGSGYGYTF

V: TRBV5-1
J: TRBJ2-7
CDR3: CASSLQDPLYDEQYF

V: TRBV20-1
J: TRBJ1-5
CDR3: CSAREDRVNQPQHF

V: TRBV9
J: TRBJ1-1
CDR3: CASSVVTHMNTEAFF

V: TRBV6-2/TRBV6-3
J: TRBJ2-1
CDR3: CASSPPTSGAYNEQFF

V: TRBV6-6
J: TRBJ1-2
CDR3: CASRDTSYGYTF

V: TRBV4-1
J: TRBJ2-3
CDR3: CASSQDDRTSTDTQYF

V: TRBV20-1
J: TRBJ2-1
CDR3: CSASMLSSYNEQFF

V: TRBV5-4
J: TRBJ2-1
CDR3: CASSLDAPGEQFF

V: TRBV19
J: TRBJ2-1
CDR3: CASSSPPEENEQFF

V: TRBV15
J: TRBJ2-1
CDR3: CATSSGVVGGRTDEQFF

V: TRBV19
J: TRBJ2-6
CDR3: CASSMGRPGAPGANVLTF

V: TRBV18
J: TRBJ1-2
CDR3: CASSPQIQGFNYGYTF

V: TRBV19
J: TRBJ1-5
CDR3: CASSISVGSLSNQPQHF

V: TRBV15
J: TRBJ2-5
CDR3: CATSRRVGETQYF

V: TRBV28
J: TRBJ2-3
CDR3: CASTGEDTQYF

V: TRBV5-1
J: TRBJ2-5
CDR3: CASSPSGVATQYF

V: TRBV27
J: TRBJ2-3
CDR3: CASSRRGQGTDTQYF

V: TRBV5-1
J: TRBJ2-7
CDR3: CASSLQGGSFYEQYF

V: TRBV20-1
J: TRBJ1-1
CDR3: CSAPDIKHMNTEAFF

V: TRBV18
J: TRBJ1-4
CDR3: CASSPRQATNEKLFF

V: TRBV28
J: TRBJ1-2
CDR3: CASRTDSLYGYTF

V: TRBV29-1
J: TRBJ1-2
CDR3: CSVEDRGNYGYTF

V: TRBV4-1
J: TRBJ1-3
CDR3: CASSQDSLAAAGNTIYF

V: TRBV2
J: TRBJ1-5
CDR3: CASSEAWGLGQPQHF

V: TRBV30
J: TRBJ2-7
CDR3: CAWIPPAGGYEQYF

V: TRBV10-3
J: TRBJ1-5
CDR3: CAISRGSAQPQHF

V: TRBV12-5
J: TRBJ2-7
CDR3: CASGFGYEQYF

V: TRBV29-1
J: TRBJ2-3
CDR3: CSVARIGGTDTQYF

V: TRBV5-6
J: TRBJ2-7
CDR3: CASSLGGISYEQYF

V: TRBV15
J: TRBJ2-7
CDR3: CATSRGADYEQYF

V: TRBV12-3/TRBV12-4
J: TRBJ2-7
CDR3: CASSLNPTSYEQYF

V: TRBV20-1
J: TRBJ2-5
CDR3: CSASPGQGRETQYF

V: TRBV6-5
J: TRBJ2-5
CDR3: CASSPGRRETQYF

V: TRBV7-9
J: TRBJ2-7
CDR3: CASSSDRTYEQYF

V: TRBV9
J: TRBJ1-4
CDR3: CASSATGTGDEKLFF